This entry features one T cell receptor (beta chain) sequence. This record belongs to a study of technical replicates of blood from a few donors. Method: immunoSEQ multiplex PCR; TCRdb's copy keeps in-frame clones and lacks some. The top ten hold roughly 9.6% of the sample, which has about 16,000 clones, approximately 86% seen once. There are 15 residues in the CDR3. The material sequenced was PBMCs. The source of this sequence is a human donor in good health. The chain carries TRBV21-1 and TRBJ2-5; TRBD1, as called in the table, went unchecked against the DNA. TRBV21-1 counts as a pseudogene. The CDR3 here is CASSKVAGTQETQYF. CDR3 coding DNA: TGTGCCAGCAGCAAAGTGGCAGGAACCCAAGAGACCCAGTACTTC.